The 25 T cell receptor beta chains below were found in one sample sequenced in a study of blood T cell repertoires in COVID-19. TCRdb's copy holds only in-frame clones and misses some; the assay was immunoSEQ multiplex PCR. The sample shows 250,000 to 350,000 clones, more than 80% of them seen only once. Sequences were obtained from peripheral blood. These receptors were taken from a woman between 45 and 60 years old with COVID-19, enrolled during active disease.

The chain combines TRBV29-1 with TRBJ2-7; D is possibly TRBD2 (7 bases). The CDR3 totals 12 residues. The V gene lost 2 bases and the J gene lost 9 bases, with 14 bases spanning the gap. CDR1 and CDR2 (germline): SQVTM, ANQGSEA. The CDR3 is CSVERGRGGQYF. Here the CDR3 DNA reads TGCAGCGTTGAACGGGGGAGGGGGGGGCAGTACTTC.

The chain carries TRBV27 and TRBJ2-1, with TRBD2 identical over 9 bases. In germline, CDR1 is MNHEY, CDR2 SMNVEV (reference sequence). This CDR3 comprises 17 residues. V dropped 4 bases and J dropped 4; count of bases not matched to a gene: 11. The CDR3: CASSSTQGTSYYNEQFF. In nucleotides, the CDR3 is TGTGCCAGCAGTTCGACCCAAGGGACTAGCTATTACAATGAGCAGTTCTTC.

The chain couples TRBV10-3 to TRBJ1-2; perhaps TRBD1 as D (6 bases). Germline lookup yields CDR1 ENHRY and CDR2 SYGVKD. The CDR3 contains 14 residues. V shed 8 bases and J shed 1 base, with 14 bases lying between them. CDR3 DNA sequence: TGTGCCATCCAACAGGGTGGGGATAACTATGGCTACACCTTC. Translation: CAIQQGGDNYGYTF.

J is TRBJ2-5 and V is TRBV24-1; TRBD1 agrees at 12 bases. The ends lost 0 bases at V and 4 bases at J; junction bases unmatched: 5. The CDR3 contains 17 residues. Germline V lookup: CDR1 KGHDR, CDR2 SFDVKD. CDR3 nucleotides: TGTGCCACCAGTGATTTGTTAGGGACAGGGGGCGTAGAGACCCAGTACTTC. It encodes CATSDLLGTGGVETQYF.

V usage is TRBV27 and J usage is TRBJ1-2, with 8 bases matching TRBD1. J gave up 5 bases and V 4 bases, and 12 bases lay outside the gene matches. CDR1 MNHEY and CDR2 SMNVEV come from the germline V gene (reference sequence). There are 16 residues in the CDR3. The CDR3 DNA reads TGTGCCAGCAGTTCCGTCACAGGGGGGATTAGGTATGGCTACACCTTC. Amino acid sequence: CASSSVTGGIRYGYTF.

The V and J genes are TRBV2 and TRBJ2-1; 8 nucleotides agree with TRBD2. This CDR3 is 14 amino acids long. Germline CDR1 is SNHLY and CDR2 is FYNNEI. With V trimmed by 9 bases and J by 7 bases, 11 bases remained unmatched. CDR3 protein: CASLGSGRRNEQFF. In DNA, the CDR3 is TGTGCCAGTCTGGGGAGCGGGAGAAGGAATGAGCAGTTCTTC.

V gene TRBV4-1 combines with J gene TRBJ2-6, with 9 positions matching TRBD2. With V trimmed by 3 bases and J by 1 base, 10 bases remained unmatched. CDR1 is MGHRA, CDR2 YSYEKL, per germline. This CDR3 has 19 residues. In nucleotides, the CDR3 is TGCGCCAGCAGCCAGTACAGAGCGGGAGGAGTATCTGGGGCCAACGTCCTGACTTTC. Amino acids: CASSQYRAGGVSGANVLTF.

The CDR3 nucleotides read TGTGCCAGCAGACCCGTCGACATCTCTGGAAACACCATATATTTT. It translates to CASRPVDISGNTIYF. V gene TRBV6-5 combines with J gene TRBJ1-3; D unclear. The V gene's germline CDR1 is MNHEY and CDR2 SVGAGI. The V end lost 6 bases, the J end lost 0 bases, and 12 bases lay between the germline ends. This CDR3 comprises 15 residues.

This chain uses TRBV19 with TRBJ2-2, with D perhaps matching TRBD1 (5 bases). The CDR3 spans 15 residues. Germline loops: CDR1 LNHDA, CDR2 SQIVND (reference sequence). V was trimmed by 2 bases and J by 8 bases, leaving 15 bases between them. The CDR3 sequence: CASSIMTVAKGELFF. In DNA form, the CDR3 reads TGTGCCAGTAGTATAATGACAGTAGCTAAGGGGGAGCTGTTTTTT.

The chain carries TRBV11-2 and TRBJ2-7, with 10 nucleotides matching TRBD2. The V segment lost 1 base and the J segment 7 bases; nucleotides outside the gene matches: 10. Germline V lookup: CDR1 SGHAT, CDR2 FQNNGV. This CDR3 comprises 16 residues. In DNA, the CDR3 is TGTGCCAGCAGCTTAGTTCCCCTAGCGGGAGCACTTGAGCAGTACTTC. Protein: CASSLVPLAGALEQYF. Drawing the rest from reference TRBV11-2 and TRBJ2-7, the complete variable domain is EAGVAQSPRYKIIEKRQSVAFWCNPISGHATLYWYQQILGQGPKLLIQFQNNGVVDDSQLPKDRFSAERLKGVDSTLKIQPAKLEDSAVYLCASSLVPLAGALEQYFGPGTRLTVT.

This chain connects TRBV18 to TRBJ1-5, with 10 bases aligning to TRBD1. CDR1 is KGHSH, CDR2 LQKENI, per germline. The CDR3 has 15 amino acids. V was clipped by 3 bases and J by 4 bases; unmatched bases: 3. CDR3 amino acids: CASSPQDRGNQPQHF. CDR3 in DNA: TGTGCCAGCTCACCTCAGGACAGGGGGAATCAGCCCCAGCATTTT.

This sequence joins TRBV2 and TRBJ2-7; the D gene is possibly TRBD2 (5 bases). Germline lookup yields CDR1 SNHLY and CDR2 FYNNEI. Trimming cost V 5 bases and J 4 bases, with 21 bases left between them. The CDR3 contains 16 residues. CDR3 nucleotides: TGTGCCAGCAGTCGCTCCTCAACACGAGGAGGTTACGAGCAGTACTTC. This gives the protein CASSRSSTRGGYEQYF.

The sample holds one count of this clone. J is TRBJ1-4 and V is TRBV4-3, with TRBD1 matching over 8 bases. The CDR3 length is 18 residues. Per the germline V gene, CDR1 is LGHNA and CDR2 is YSLEER. Losses at the gene ends were 0 bases for V and 5 bases for J; bases not matched to a gene: 11. In DNA, the CDR3 is TGCGCCAGCAGCCAAGATTCCGGCAGGGGGCTCGAAAATGAAAAACTGTTTTTT. Residues: CASSQDSGRGLENEKLFF.

The V gene is TRBV27, the J gene TRBJ1-2, with D tentatively TRBD1 (6 bases). V lost 3 bases and J lost 7, with 12 bases in between. Germline V gene data show CDR1 as MNHEY and CDR2 as SMNVEV (reference sequence). The CDR3 has 13 residues. CDR3: CASSFGGGSGYTF. The CDR3 bases are TGTGCCAGCAGTTTTGGGGGCGGGAGTGGCTACACCTTC.

This rearrangement joins TRBV7-2 to TRBJ2-5, with 10 bases aligning to TRBD1. V lost 4 bases to trimming and J lost 5 bases; unmatched junction nucleotides: 10. Germline V gene data show CDR1 as SGHTA and CDR2 as FQGNSA. The CDR3 consists of 16 residues. CDR3 region: CASSSPGTGVRETQYF. The CDR3 DNA reads as TGTGCCAGCAGCTCTCCCGGGACAGGGGTTCGTGAGACCCAGTACTTC.

This chain uses TRBV5-1 with TRBJ2-3, with D possibly being TRBD1 (6 bases). CDR3 size: 15 residues. Germline CDR1 reads SGHRS; CDR2 reads YFSETQ. The germline V and J ends were trimmed by 4 bases and 1 base, with 13 bases remaining between them. This chain's CDR3 is CASSPRGIRTDTQYF. In nucleotides, the CDR3 is TGCGCCAGCAGCCCCAGGGGAATCCGCACAGATACGCAGTATTTT.

This CDR3 reads CASSSRLAGGTDTQYF. The CDR3 nucleotides are TGTGCCAGCAGCTCCCGACTAGCGGGGGGCACAGATACGCAGTATTTT. The chain links TRBV11-2 to TRBJ2-3; 12 bases align to TRBD2. The CDR3 has 16 amino acids. Germline assignment: CDR1 SGHAT and CDR2 FQNNGV. The ends lost 4 bases at V and 1 base at J; junction bases unmatched: 3. Together with reference TRBV11-2 and TRBJ2-3, the CDR3 gives the full variable domain: EAGVAQSPRYKIIEKRQSVAFWCNPISGHATLYWYQQILGQGPKLLIQFQNNGVVDDSQLPKDRFSAERLKGVDSTLKIQPAKLEDSAVYLCASSSRLAGGTDTQYFGPGTRLTVL.

The chain is built from TRBV20-1 and TRBJ2-7; 7 nucleotides line up with TRBD2. The CDR3 contains 16 residues. Germline V gives CDR1 DFQATT, CDR2 SNEGSKA (reference sequence). J lost 2 bases, V lost 4 bases, and 14 bases had no gene match. DNA for the CDR3: TGCAGTGCTATTGAATCGACCCGGACTAGGGCCTACGAGCAGTACTTC. Amino acid sequence: CSAIESTRTRAYEQYF.

The V call is TRBV6-2 or TRBV6-3, the J call TRBJ1-5; D remains ambiguous. Germline lookup yields CDR1 MNHEY and CDR2 SVGEGT. The CDR3 sequence is 14 residues long. V was clipped by 4 bases and J by 2 bases, with 9 bases between them. CDR3 region: CASSWSGGNQPQHF. The CDR3 coding sequence is TGTGCCAGCAGTTGGTCCGGAGGCAATCAGCCCCAGCATTTT.

V gene TRBV11-2 combines with J gene TRBJ2-5; 7 bases are shared with TRBD1. The V gene end was trimmed by 0 bases and the J gene end by 2 bases; junction bases not matched to a gene: 0. The length of the CDR3 is 14 residues. Looked up from germline, CDR1 is SGHAT and CDR2 is FQNNGV. CDR3: CASSLDRGQETQYF. In DNA, the CDR3 is TGTGCCAGCAGCTTAGACAGGGGGCAAGAGACCCAGTACTTC. The full variable domain, rest sourced from reference TRBV11-2 and TRBJ2-5, is EAGVAQSPRYKIIEKRQSVAFWCNPISGHATLYWYQQILGQGPKLLIQFQNNGVVDDSQLPKDRFSAERLKGVDSTLKIQPAKLEDSAVYLCASSLDRGQETQYFGPGTRLLVL.

This clone was recorded a few times. This rearrangement joins TRBV7-2 to TRBJ2-4, with D uncertain. CDR1 and CDR2 (germline): SGHTA, FQGNSA. The CDR3 covers 13 residues. Deletions cut 2 bases from V and 6 bases from J, with 8 bases between. The CDR3 loop reads CASSLTWRNIQYF. CDR3 nucleotide sequence: TGTGCCAGCAGCTTAACGTGGAGAAACATTCAGTACTTC.

The chain links TRBV11-2 to TRBJ1-6; D is uncertain. Germline V gene lookup returns CDR1 SGHAT and CDR2 FQNNGV. The CDR3 extends over 16 amino acids. Trimming took 2 bases from V and 2 from J, leaving 10 bases between them. Here the CDR3 DNA reads TGTGCCAGCAGCTTAAGCGGGGATCCCTATAATTCACCCCTCCACTTT. It yields the protein CASSLSGDPYNSPLHF.

The DNA for the CDR3 is TGTGCCAGCAGCTCTACCTCAGGCACTGGGGCCAACGTCCTGACTTTC. It encodes CASSSTSGTGANVLTF. The chain couples TRBV5-6 to TRBJ2-6; D not resolved. This CDR3 comprises 16 residues. Germline V CDR1 and CDR2: SGHDT, YYEEEE. The V and J ends lost 3 bases and 2 bases respectively, with 12 bases between them.

The chain joins TRBV11-2 to TRBJ2-7; tentatively, D is TRBD2 (6 bases). The CDR3 is 14 residues long. V lost 5 bases and J lost 4, with 15 bases in between. Germline V gene lookup returns CDR1 SGHAT and CDR2 FQNNGV. For the CDR3, the DNA is TGTGCCAGCAGCCAACGTCGGGGGATTTACGAGCAGTACTTC. It encodes CASSQRRGIYEQYF.

This clone came up a few times. V is TRBV3-1 (or the pseudogene TRBV3-2) and J is TRBJ2-2; D is unresolved. In germline, CDR1 is LGHDT, CDR2 YNNKEL (reference sequence). V shed 4 bases and J shed 7 bases, with 7 bases lying between them. The length of the CDR3 is 12 residues. The CDR3 DNA is TGTGCCAGCAGCCCCCTAGGCGGGGAGCTGTTTTTT. Residues: CASSPLGGELFF.